What follows are 16 T cell receptor beta chains derived from one specimen sequenced in a study of response to subunit inactivated influenza vaccine. MiXCR, applied by TCRdb to the RT-PCR reads, yields one record per CDR3 protein. The sample includes under 750,000 distinct CDR3 sequences, 12% of them seen just once. The sequenced sample was PBMCs from blood, obtained on the day of vaccination. The receptors were gathered from a man over 45 who received an inactivated influenza vaccine.

This clonotype was detected many times. The V and J genes are TRBV9 and TRBJ2-1, with unresolved D. The CDR3 consists of 16 residues. Trimming cost V 0 bases and J 1 base, with 11 bases left between them. Germline V lookup: CDR1 SGDLS, CDR2 YYNGEE. This CDR3 reads CASSVAAQVSYNEQFF. DNA of the CDR3: TGTGCCAGCAGCGTAGCAGCGCAGGTGTCCTACAATGAGCAGTTCTTC.

Ten or more counts support this clonotype. The chain is built from TRBV4-3 and TRBJ1-3; D remains unclear. The V end was cut by 0 bases, the J end by 0 bases, with 12 bases between. The CDR3 spans 17 residues. Germline values: CDR1 LGHNA, CDR2 YSLEER. The CDR3 loop is CASSQDPATRSGNTIYF. The CDR3 DNA is TGCGCCAGCAGCCAAGATCCCGCGACCCGCTCTGGAAACACCATATATTTT.

This clonotype appeared many times. The V and J genes are TRBV7-2 and TRBJ1-5; a weak D match, TRBD1 (6 bases). Germline assignment: CDR1 SGHTA and CDR2 FQGNSA. V was pared by 2 bases and J by 6 bases, with 14 bases between. The CDR3 runs to 15 residues. The CDR3 spells CASSLRSGVGQPQHF. The CDR3 DNA follows: TGTGCCAGCAGCTTAAGGTCAGGGGTCGGTCAGCCCCAGCATTTT.

This chain uses TRBV10-3 with TRBJ1-4; D is unresolved. Trimming shortened V by 1 base and J by 6 bases, and 3 bases separated the two germline ends. This CDR3 contains 12 residues. CDR1 is ENHRY, CDR2 SYGVKD, per germline. Here the CDR3 DNA reads TGTGCCATCAGTGAGTTAGATGAAAAACTGTTTTTT. This encodes CAISELDEKLFF.

V gene TRBV9 combines with J gene TRBJ2-1; tentative D call: TRBD2 (6 bases). Trimming took 7 bases from V and 7 from J, leaving 15 bases between them. This CDR3 region has 13 residues. The germline V gene has CDR1 SGDLS and CDR2 YYNGEE. As DNA, the CDR3 is TGTGCCAGCGGTCAGGCCGCGGGGAATGAGCAGTTCTTC. Its protein is CASGQAAGNEQFF.

The chain employs TRBV18 and TRBJ2-7; 7 bases fit TRBD2. The CDR3 is made up of 13 amino acids. The germline CDR1 and CDR2 sequences are KGHSH and LQKENI. Trimming at V came to 6 bases and at J to 6 bases, leaving 8 bases not matched to a gene. CDR3 coding DNA: TGTGCCAGCTCCTCAGCCTCGGGGGGCGAGCAGTACTTC. Encoded protein: CASSSASGGEQYF.

This chain links TRBV12-3 or TRBV12-4 with TRBJ2-7; D perhaps matches TRBD1 (5 bases). V dropped 5 bases and J dropped 6 bases, with 11 bases sitting between them. CDR3 size: 12 residues. The CDR3 region is CASSDRVREQYF. The CDR3 DNA reads TGTGCCAGCAGTGACAGAGTACGCGAGCAGTACTTC.

This clonotype appeared a few times. The V gene is TRBV4-3, the J gene TRBJ2-1, with TRBD2 matching over 16 bases. The CDR3 is made up of 15 amino acids. Germline-derived CDR1 and CDR2 are LGHNA and YSLEER. With 4 bases clipped from V and 12 bases from J, the junction kept 6 bases outside the gene matches. The CDR3 loop is CASSPGTSGRVGQFF. The CDR3 coding sequence is TGCGCCAGCAGCCCGGGGACTAGCGGGAGGGTGGGGCAGTTCTTC.

The rearrangement links TRBV6-1 to TRBJ2-2, with TRBD2 identical over 9 bases. Germline lookup yields CDR1 MNHNS and CDR2 SASEGT. V dropped 2 bases and J dropped 7; count of bases not matched to a gene: 14. The CDR3 loop spans 18 amino acids. The DNA for the CDR3 is TGTGCCAGCAGTGAAATCGGCGTGGCTAGCGGGAAGCACGGGGAGCTGTTTTTT. It is translated as CASSEIGVASGKHGELFF.

In its sample, this clonotype was seen many times. This chain links TRBV5-1 with TRBJ1-1, with D unresolved. This CDR3 has 15 amino acids. V lost 0 bases, J lost 0 bases, and 9 bases lay in between. CDR1 and CDR2 from the germline V gene are SGHRS and YFSETQ. DNA of the CDR3: TGCGCCAGCAGCTTGGGGCCTGACATGAACACTGAAGCTTTCTTT. This codes for CASSLGPDMNTEAFF.

This sequence joins TRBV10-3 and TRBJ2-5; unclear D gene. The CDR3 length is 14 residues. The V gene lost 2 bases and the J gene lost 5 bases, with 12 bases spanning the gap. Germline CDR1 and CDR2: ENHRY and SYGVKD. CDR3 bases: TGTGCCATCAGTGAGATCCCCGCCGGGGAGACCCAGTACTTC. It yields the protein CAISEIPAGETQYF.

On this clonotype: The junction departs from germline at one end; a sequencing error may be responsible. The rearrangement links TRBV12-3 or TRBV12-4 to TRBJ2-4, with D uncertain. The CDR3 length is 11 residues. This chain's CDR3 is CASSAGLFEHF. The CDR3 coding sequence is TGTGCCAGCAGTGCCGGGCTGTTCGAGCACTTC.

This clonotype has just a few counts. The chain recombines TRBV2 with TRBJ2-5; 10 bases match TRBD1. The length of the CDR3 is 15 residues. Germline CDR1 and CDR2: SNHLY and FYNNEI. Trimming cost V 5 bases and J 5 bases; bases outside gene matches: 8. The CDR3, as DNA: TGTGCCAGCAGTCAGACAGGGGGCCCTCGGGAGACCCAGTACTTC. This gives the protein CASSQTGGPRETQYF. The full variable domain, in which reference TRBV2 and TRBJ2-5 provide the parts outside the CDR3, is EPEVTQTPSHQVTQMGQEVILRCVPISNHLYFYWYRQILGQKVEFLVSFYNNEISEKSEIFDDQFSVERPDGSNFTLKIRSTKLEDSAMYFCASSQTGGPRETQYFGPGTRLLVL.

V gene TRBV2 combines with J gene TRBJ2-7; D remains ambiguous. The CDR3 spans 14 residues. Trimming pared 7 bases from V and 0 bases from J, leaving 13 bases between. From germline, CDR1 is SNHLY and CDR2 FYNNEI. CDR3: CASKVGIGSYEQYF. CDR3 coding DNA: TGTGCCAGCAAGGTAGGAATTGGCTCCTACGAGCAGTACTTC.

This chain joins TRBV6-2 or TRBV6-3 and TRBJ1-5; 7 bases map to TRBD1. Trimming removed 6 bases from V and 2 bases from J; junction bases left unmatched: 7. Germline CDR1 MNHEY, CDR2 SVGEGT. The CDR3 runs 15 residues. CDR3 nucleotides: TGTGCCAGCAGCACTGACAGGGTGGGCAATCAGCCCCAGCATTTT. Translated: CASSTDRVGNQPQHF.

This clonotype was seen more than once but under ten times. The V call is TRBV6-2 or TRBV6-3, the J call TRBJ2-2; TRBD2 aligns across 8 bases. The CDR3 sequence is 17 residues long. Germline values: CDR1 MNHEY, CDR2 SVGEGT. J gave up 2 bases and V 7 bases, and 12 bases lay outside the gene matches. The CDR3 coding sequence is TGTGCCAGCACCCCTAGTCGTAGCGGGATTAACACCGGGGAGCTGTTTTTT. Encoded protein: CASTPSRSGINTGELFF.